Shown below are 19 T cell receptor beta chains from a single sample sequenced in a study of blood T cell repertoires in COVID-19. Assay used: immunoSEQ multiplex PCR; TCRdb lists only in-frame clones, some missing. The sample shows some 200,000 clones, 70% to 90% of them seen only once. Material: peripheral blood. The receptor set was obtained from a woman between 18 and 29 years old who had recovered from COVID-19.

The chain recombines TRBV19 with TRBJ2-5; 8 bases agree with TRBD2. CDR1 and CDR2 (germline): LNHDA, SQIVND (reference sequence). The CDR3 runs 18 residues. V was clipped by 3 bases and J by 5 bases; unmatched bases: 17. CDR3 sequence: CASSMYWTSSRGRETQYF. The CDR3 DNA is TGTGCCAGTAGTATGTATTGGACTAGCTCAAGGGGTCGGGAGACCCAGTACTTC.

Concerning this clone itself: The same CDR3 arises from other DNA sequences in this sample as well. The DNA for the CDR3 is TGTGCCAGCAGCTTAGGGACTAGCGGGAATGAGCAGTTCTTC. Translated, it gives CASSLGTSGNEQFF. V usage is TRBV7-2 and J usage is TRBJ2-1, with TRBD2 matching 11 bases. The length of the CDR3 is 14 residues. Germline V gives CDR1 SGHTA, CDR2 FQGNSA. V lost 1 base and J lost 7; bases outside the gene matches: 0.

The chain uses TRBV5-4 and TRBJ1-1, with 7 bases fitting TRBD1. This CDR3 has 15 residues. Germline trimming cut 4 bases from V and 0 bases from J; bases unmatched to any gene: 6. Looked up from germline, CDR1 is SGHNT and CDR2 is YYREEE (reference sequence). This chain's CDR3 is CASSDRVLMNTEAFF. In DNA, the CDR3 is TGTGCCAGCAGCGACAGGGTCCTTATGAACACTGAAGCTTTCTTT. Together with reference TRBV5-4 and TRBJ1-1, the CDR3 gives the full variable domain: ETGVTQSPTHLIKTRGQQVTLRCSSQSGHNTVSWYQQALGQGPQFIFQYYREEENGRGNFPPRFSGLQFPNYSSELNVNALELDDSALYLCASSDRVLMNTEAFFGQGTRLTVV.

The V gene is TRBV6-5, the J gene TRBJ2-2; D gene ambiguous. V lost 8 bases and J lost 6, with 13 bases in between. This CDR3 region has 13 residues. Germline-derived CDR1 and CDR2 are MNHEY and SVGAGI. In DNA form, the CDR3 reads TGTGCCAGCCATTCGTACAAATCCGGGGAGCTGTTTTTT. As protein: CASHSYKSGELFF.

CDR3 sequence reads: CASSPRATDYSNQPQHF. DNA of the CDR3: TGTGCCAGCTCACCACGGGCGACAGATTATAGCAATCAGCCCCAGCATTTT. The chain links TRBV18 to TRBJ1-5; tentative D call: TRBD1 (5 bases). CDR3 length equals 17 residues. CDR1 is KGHSH and CDR2 is LQKENI in the germline V gene. V was cut by 1 base and J by 0 bases, with 13 bases left in between.

In regard to this clone: The junction does not match germline at one end; this may be a read error. The chain employs TRBV18 and TRBJ2-3; 7 nucleotides match TRBD1. The germline gives CDR1 KGHSH, CDR2 LQKENI. The CDR3 length is 14 residues. In nucleotides, the CDR3 is TGTGCCAGCTCACCGACAGGGAGCATAGATACGCAGTATTTT. Translated, it gives CASSPTGSIDTQYF.

The chain links TRBV9 to TRBJ2-5, with 11 bases lining up with TRBD2. J was trimmed by 4 bases and V by 0 bases; bases with no gene match: 5. Germline V CDR1 and CDR2: SGDLS, YYNGEE. This CDR3 comprises 16 residues. The CDR3 nucleotides are TGTGCCAGCAGCGTAGGCACTAGCGGGAGTTTAGAGACCCAGTACTTC. It encodes CASSVGTSGSLETQYF.

Comments on this clone: Other DNA sequences in the sample encode the same CDR3. V and J are TRBV19 and TRBJ2-7, with 10 bases matching TRBD2. CDR1 is LNHDA, CDR2 SQIVND, per germline (reference sequence). V lost 6 bases to trimming and J lost 5 bases; unmatched junction nucleotides: 10. This CDR3 comprises 15 residues. The CDR3 DNA is TGTGCCAGTAGCACCTTAGCGGGAGGATCTCACGAGCAGTACTTC. Its protein is CASSTLAGGSHEQYF.

This chain connects TRBV2 to TRBJ2-1, with 12 bases lining up with TRBD2. V trimming: 2 bases; J trimming: 4 bases; junction bases outside the gene matches: 3. Germline CDR1 and CDR2: SNHLY and FYNNEI. This CDR3 is 16 amino acids long. CDR3 nucleotide sequence: TGTGCCAGCAGTGAAATAGGACTAGCGGGGTACAATGAGCAGTTCTTC. This sequence encodes CASSEIGLAGYNEQFF.

The chain couples TRBV9 to TRBJ1-6; possibly TRBD1 for D (5 bases). Trimming cost V 3 bases and J 7 bases, with 17 bases left between them. Germline V lookup: CDR1 SGDLS, CDR2 YYNGEE. The CDR3 is made up of 16 amino acids. The CDR3 loop reads CASSEWGGRLNSPLHF. The DNA for the CDR3 is TGTGCCAGCAGCGAGTGGGGGGGTAGACTGAATTCACCCCTCCACTTT. Together with reference TRBV9 and TRBJ1-6, the CDR3 gives the full variable domain: DSGVTQTPKHLITATGQRVTLRCSPRSGDLSVYWYQQSLDQGLQFLIQYYNGEERAKGNILERFSAQQFPDLHSELNLSSLELGDSALYFCASSEWGGRLNSPLHFGNGTRLTVT.

This chain links TRBV10-3 with TRBJ2-3; D might be TRBD2 (6 bases). There are 18 residues in the CDR3. The V gene lost 0 bases and the J gene lost 2 bases, with 18 bases spanning the gap. Per the germline V gene, CDR1 is ENHRY and CDR2 is SYGVKD. The CDR3 sequence: CAISESNRGGTYTDTQYF. For the CDR3, the DNA is TGTGCCATCAGTGAGTCGAATCGAGGCGGGACTTACACAGATACGCAGTATTTT.

This rearrangement joins TRBV2 to TRBJ2-1; 8 bases line up with TRBD2. CDR3 length equals 14 residues. Germline lookup yields CDR1 SNHLY and CDR2 FYNNEI. V lost 10 bases and J lost 1; bases outside the gene matches: 6. CDR3 residues: CANTAGVSYNEQFF. CDR3 coding DNA: TGTGCCAACACAGCGGGAGTTTCCTACAATGAGCAGTTCTTC.

The chain employs TRBV18 and TRBJ1-2; TRBD1 matches 9 bases. J was trimmed by 4 bases and V by 5 bases; bases with no gene match: 5. From germline, CDR1 is KGHSH and CDR2 LQKENI. The CDR3 totals 14 residues. The chain's CDR3 is CASSSGQGTYGYTF. CDR3 sequence (DNA): TGTGCCAGCTCATCAGGACAGGGGACCTATGGCTACACCTTC.

This clone occurred once. The chain combines TRBV10-1 with TRBJ2-1, with 8 bases that match TRBD1. Germline V gene data show CDR1 as WNHNN and CDR2 as SYGVQD (reference sequence). The CDR3 runs 17 residues. J lost 7 bases, V lost 8 bases, and 19 bases had no gene match. CDR3 amino acids: CASGQGGQGAVWNEQFF. In DNA, the CDR3 is TGCGCCAGCGGCCAGGGCGGTCAGGGGGCGGTTTGGAATGAGCAGTTCTTC.

The genes are TRBV13 and TRBJ2-3; 13 bases agree with TRBD2. Germline V gene sequence: CDR1 PRHDT, CDR2 FYEKMQ (reference sequence). The trim removed 5 bases at V and 6 bases at J, leaving 5 bases unmatched. CDR3 size: 15 residues. CDR3 nucleotide sequence: TGTGCCAGCAGCCAAGGACTAGCGGGAGCGGATACGCAGTATTTT. Protein sequence: CASSQGLAGADTQYF. The full variable domain, in which reference TRBV13 and TRBJ2-3 provide the parts outside the CDR3, is AAGVIQSPRHLIKEKRETATLKCYPIPRHDTVYWYQQGPGQDPQFLISFYEKMQSDKGSIPDRFSAQQFSDYHSELNMSSLELGDSALYFCASSQGLAGADTQYFGPGTRLTVL.

This clone was seen a few times. The rearrangement joins TRBV27 to TRBJ2-1, with D possibly TRBD1 on 6 matching bases. V was pared by 8 bases and J by 5 bases, with 13 bases between. CDR1 is MNHEY, CDR2 SMNVEV, per germline (reference sequence). This CDR3 is built from 13 residues. The CDR3 DNA follows: TGTGCCAGCGGGGGACAACCCAACAATGAGCAGTTCTTC. Its translation is CASGGQPNNEQFF.

CDR3 bases: TGTGCCAGCGGACGACAGTCCTCTAACTATGGCTACACCTTC. It encodes CASGRQSSNYGYTF. The chain has TRBV27 and TRBJ1-2; D may be TRBD1 (5 bases). Trimming took off 8 bases at V and 0 bases at J, with 13 bases between the two ends. There are 14 residues in the CDR3. Looked up from germline, CDR1 is MNHEY and CDR2 is SMNVEV (reference sequence).

This chain joins TRBV18 and TRBJ2-3; 7 bases are a match to TRBD2. The CDR3 has 16 amino acids. Germline assignment: CDR1 KGHSH and CDR2 LQKENI. The J segment lost 5 bases and the V segment lost 4 bases, leaving 12 bases of the junction unmatched. The CDR3 nucleotides read TGTGCCAGCTCACTGGGTAATGCGGGAGCCGTAGATACGCAGTATTTT. Translated: CASSLGNAGAVDTQYF.

This chain joins TRBV10-3 and TRBJ2-7; 12 nucleotides align to TRBD2. The CDR3 loop spans 21 amino acids. J was trimmed by 0 bases and V by 1 base; bases with no gene match: 16. Germline V gives CDR1 ENHRY, CDR2 SYGVKD. The CDR3 bases are TGTGCCATCAGTGAGTTTGGGAGTCGACTAGCGGGAGACGGGAACTCCTACGAGCAGTACTTC. Translated, it gives CAISEFGSRLAGDGNSYEQYF.